Sequencing of this T cell receptor (beta chain) was carried out in a study of human T cells and chemical hapten exposure. At the level of the study: Researchers reported sensitizing an approximately 2 cm by approximately 2 cm upper inner arm skin site with 2% DPC.

Time point here: patch test 1, 2 weeks after DPC sensitization. As to treatment: therapeutic diphenylcyclopropenone sensitization with weekly scalp DPC. This clonotype was detected ten times or more. Its antigen remains unidentified. Trimming stripped 5 bases from V and 12 bases from J, with 11 bases between. CDR1 is SGHAT and CDR2 is FQDESV in the germline V gene (reference sequence). This CDR3 has 12 residues. The library tagged individual cDNA molecules with unique molecular identifiers. TCRdb re-analysed the RACE reads in MiXCR, keeping a single row per CDR3 protein. This sample has tens of thousands of distinct CDR3 sequences, with about a tenth found just once. General observations from the study: DPC sensitization left the count of TCRs above 1 in 1000 unchanged.

Sequencing used whole blood, obtained in connection with sensitization to the hapten diphenylcyclopropenone (DPC). The genes are TRBV11-1 and TRBJ1-6, with D possibly TRBD1 on 5 matching bases. The source is a woman aged 45-65 years with alopecia areata. Some clones in this sample may be carry-over from other donors' samples. CDR3 amino acids: CASSLPRGPLHF. CDR3 nucleotide sequence: TGTGCCAGCAGCCTACCGAGGGGACCCCTCCACTTT.